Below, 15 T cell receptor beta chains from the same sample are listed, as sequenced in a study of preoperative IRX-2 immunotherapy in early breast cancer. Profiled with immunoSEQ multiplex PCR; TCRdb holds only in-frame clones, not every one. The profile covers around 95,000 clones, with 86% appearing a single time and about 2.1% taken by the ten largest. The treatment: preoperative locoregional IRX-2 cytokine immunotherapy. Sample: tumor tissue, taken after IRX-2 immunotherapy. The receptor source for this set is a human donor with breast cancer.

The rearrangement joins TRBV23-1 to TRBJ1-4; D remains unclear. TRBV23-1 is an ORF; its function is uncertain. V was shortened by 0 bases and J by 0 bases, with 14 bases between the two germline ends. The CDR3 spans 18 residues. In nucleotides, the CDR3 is TGCGCCAGCAGTCAATCAGGCCAGACCAAAGCAACTAATGAAAAACTGTTTTTT. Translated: CASSQSGQTKATNEKLFF.

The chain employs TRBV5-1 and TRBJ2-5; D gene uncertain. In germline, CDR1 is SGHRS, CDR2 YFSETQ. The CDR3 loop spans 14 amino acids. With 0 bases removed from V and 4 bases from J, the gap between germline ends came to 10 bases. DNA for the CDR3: TGCGCCAGCAGCTTGGAAGGCAGGAGAGAGACCCAGTACTTC. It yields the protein CASSLEGRRETQYF.

The CDR3 sequence: CASSQDWTAGANVLTF. CDR3 coding DNA: TGCGCCAGCAGCCAAGACTGGACAGCGGGGGCCAACGTCCTGACTTTC. The rearrangement joins TRBV4-1 to TRBJ2-6, with D possibly TRBD1 on 6 matching bases. CDR1 is MGHRA, CDR2 YSYEKL, per germline. This CDR3 contains 16 residues. V gave up 0 bases and J gave up 4 bases, with 10 bases separating them.

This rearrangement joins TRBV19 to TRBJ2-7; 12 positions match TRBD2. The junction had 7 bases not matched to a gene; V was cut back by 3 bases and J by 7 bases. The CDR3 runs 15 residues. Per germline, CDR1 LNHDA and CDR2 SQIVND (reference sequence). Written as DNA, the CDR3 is TGTGCCAGTAGTATTGGGACTAGCGGGCCTCGGGAGCAGTACTTC. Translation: CASSIGTSGPREQYF.

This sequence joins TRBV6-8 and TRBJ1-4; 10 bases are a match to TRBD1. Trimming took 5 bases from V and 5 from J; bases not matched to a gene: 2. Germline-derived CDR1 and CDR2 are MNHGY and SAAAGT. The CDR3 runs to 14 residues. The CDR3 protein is CASSVDRGNEKLFF. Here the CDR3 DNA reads TGTGCCAGCAGTGTGGACAGGGGGAATGAAAAACTGTTTTTT.

The CDR3 DNA sequence: TGTGCCAGCAGCTCCCGCGGACAGTCAAAACCAGAGACCCAGTACTTC. This translates into CASSSRGQSKPETQYF. This chain connects TRBV7-6 to TRBJ2-5; perhaps TRBD1 as D (6 bases). V lost 4 bases to trimming and J lost 4 bases, with 19 bases between them. Germline CDR1 and CDR2: SGHVS and FNYEAQ. This CDR3 contains 16 residues.

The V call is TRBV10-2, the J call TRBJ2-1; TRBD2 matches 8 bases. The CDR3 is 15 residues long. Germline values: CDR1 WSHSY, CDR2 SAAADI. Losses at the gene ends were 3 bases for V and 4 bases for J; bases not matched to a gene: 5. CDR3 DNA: TGCGCCAGCAGTGATCCGCGCGGGGGGTACAATGAGCAGTTCTTC. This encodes CASSDPRGGYNEQFF.

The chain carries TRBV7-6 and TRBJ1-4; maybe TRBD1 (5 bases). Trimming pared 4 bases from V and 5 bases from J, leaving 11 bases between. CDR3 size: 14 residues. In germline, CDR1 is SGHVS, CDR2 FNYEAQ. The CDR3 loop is CASSSGTENEKLFF. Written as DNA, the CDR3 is TGTGCCAGCAGCTCCGGGACGGAAAATGAAAAACTGTTTTTT.

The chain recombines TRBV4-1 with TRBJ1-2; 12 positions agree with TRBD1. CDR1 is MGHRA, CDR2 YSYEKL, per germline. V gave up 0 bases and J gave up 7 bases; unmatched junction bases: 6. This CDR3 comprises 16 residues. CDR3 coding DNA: TGCGCCAGCAGCCAAGATGGCCGGGACAGGGGGCCTGGCTACACCTTC. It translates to CASSQDGRDRGPGYTF.

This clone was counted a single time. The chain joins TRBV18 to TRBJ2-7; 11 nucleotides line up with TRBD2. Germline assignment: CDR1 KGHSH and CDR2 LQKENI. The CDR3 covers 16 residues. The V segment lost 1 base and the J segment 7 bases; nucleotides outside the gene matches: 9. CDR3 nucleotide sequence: TGTGCCAGCTCACCACTGGCTAGCGGGGGGCCGGAGGAGCAGTACTTC. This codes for CASSPLASGGPEEQYF.

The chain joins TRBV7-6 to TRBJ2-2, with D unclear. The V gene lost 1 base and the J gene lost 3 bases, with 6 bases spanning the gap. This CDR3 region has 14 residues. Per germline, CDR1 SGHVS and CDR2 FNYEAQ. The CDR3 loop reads CASSLGMHTGELFF. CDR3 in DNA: TGTGCCAGCAGCTTAGGAATGCACACCGGGGAGCTGTTTTTT.

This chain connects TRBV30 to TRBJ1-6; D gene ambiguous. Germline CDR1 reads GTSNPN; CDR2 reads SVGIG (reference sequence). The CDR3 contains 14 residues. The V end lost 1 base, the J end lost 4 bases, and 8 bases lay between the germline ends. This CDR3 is CAWSGQAYNSPLHF. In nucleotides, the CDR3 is TGTGCCTGGAGTGGACAAGCTTATAATTCACCCCTCCACTTT.

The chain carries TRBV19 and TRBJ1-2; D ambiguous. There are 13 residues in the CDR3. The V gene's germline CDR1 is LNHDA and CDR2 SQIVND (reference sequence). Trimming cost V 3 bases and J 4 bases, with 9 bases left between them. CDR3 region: CASSMAGAYGYTF. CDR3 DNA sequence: TGTGCCAGTAGTATGGCGGGTGCCTATGGCTACACCTTC.

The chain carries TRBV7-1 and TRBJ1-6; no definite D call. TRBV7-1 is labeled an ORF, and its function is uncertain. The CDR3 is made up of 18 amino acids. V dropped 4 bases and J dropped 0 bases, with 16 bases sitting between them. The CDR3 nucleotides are TGTGCCAGCAGCTTAACGTTTCCGGATGTCTCCTATAATTCACCCCTCCACTTT. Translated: CASSLTFPDVSYNSPLHF.

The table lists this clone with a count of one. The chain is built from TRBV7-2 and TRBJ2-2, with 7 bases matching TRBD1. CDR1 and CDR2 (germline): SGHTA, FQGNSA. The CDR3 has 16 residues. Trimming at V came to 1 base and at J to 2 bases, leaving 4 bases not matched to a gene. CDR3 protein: CASSLVRGRNTGELFF. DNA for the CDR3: TGTGCCAGCAGCTTAGTGAGGGGGCGAAACACCGGGGAGCTGTTTTTT.